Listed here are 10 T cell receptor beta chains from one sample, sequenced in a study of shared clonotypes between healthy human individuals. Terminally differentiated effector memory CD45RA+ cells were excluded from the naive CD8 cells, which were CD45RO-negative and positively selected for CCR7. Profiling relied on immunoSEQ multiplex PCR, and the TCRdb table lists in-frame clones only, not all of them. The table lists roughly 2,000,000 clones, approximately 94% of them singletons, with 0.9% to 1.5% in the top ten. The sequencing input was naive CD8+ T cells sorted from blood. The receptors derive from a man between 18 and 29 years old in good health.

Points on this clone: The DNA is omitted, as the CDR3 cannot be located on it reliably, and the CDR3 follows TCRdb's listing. The CDR3 sequence: CASSTSPFGPEGGANVLTF. The rearrangement joins TRBV27 to TRBJ2-6; the DNA was not used to check the table's D call, TRBD2. CDR1 is MNHEY and CDR2 is SMNVEV in the germline V gene (reference sequence). The CDR3 region is 19 residues in length, termini included.

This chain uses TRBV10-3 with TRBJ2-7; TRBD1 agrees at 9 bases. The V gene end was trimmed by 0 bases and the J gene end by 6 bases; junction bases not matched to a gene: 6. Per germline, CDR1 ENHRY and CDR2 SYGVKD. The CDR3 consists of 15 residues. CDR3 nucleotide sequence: TGTGCCATCAGTGAGTCTGGACAGGGGTTTAGCGAGCAGTACTTC. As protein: CAISESGQGFSEQYF.

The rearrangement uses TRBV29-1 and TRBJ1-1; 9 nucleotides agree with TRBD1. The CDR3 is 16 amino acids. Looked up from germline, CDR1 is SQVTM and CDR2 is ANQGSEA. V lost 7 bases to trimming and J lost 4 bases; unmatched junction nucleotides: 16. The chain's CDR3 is CSAPDTLKTGGTEAFF. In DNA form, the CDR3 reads TGCAGCGCCCCAGACACCCTAAAGACAGGGGGCACTGAAGCTTTCTTT. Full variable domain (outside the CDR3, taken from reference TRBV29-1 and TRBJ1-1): SAVISQKPSRDICQRGTSLTIQCQVDSQVTMMFWYRQQPGQSLTLIATANQGSEATYESGFVIDKFPISRPNLTFSTLTVSNMSPEDSSIYLCSAPDTLKTGGTEAFFGQGTRLTVV.

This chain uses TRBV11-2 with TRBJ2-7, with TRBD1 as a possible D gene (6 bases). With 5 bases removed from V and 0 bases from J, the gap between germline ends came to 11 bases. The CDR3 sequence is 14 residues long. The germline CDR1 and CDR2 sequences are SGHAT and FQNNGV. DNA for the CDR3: TGTGCCAGCAGCGTAACAGGGAACTCCTACGAGCAGTACTTC. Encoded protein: CASSVTGNSYEQYF.

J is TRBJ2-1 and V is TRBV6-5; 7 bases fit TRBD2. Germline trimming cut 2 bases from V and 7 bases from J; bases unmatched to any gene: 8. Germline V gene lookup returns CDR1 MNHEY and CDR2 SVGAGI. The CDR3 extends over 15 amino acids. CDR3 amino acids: CASSYGGEGLNEQFF. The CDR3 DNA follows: TGTGCCAGCAGTTACGGCGGGGAGGGCCTGAATGAGCAGTTCTTC.

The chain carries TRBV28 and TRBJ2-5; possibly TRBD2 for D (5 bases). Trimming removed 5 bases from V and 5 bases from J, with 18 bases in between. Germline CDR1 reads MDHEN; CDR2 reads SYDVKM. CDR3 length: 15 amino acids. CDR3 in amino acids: CASSDLDGRGETQYF. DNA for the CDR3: TGTGCCAGCAGTGACCTAGATGGTAGAGGGGAGACCCAGTACTTC.

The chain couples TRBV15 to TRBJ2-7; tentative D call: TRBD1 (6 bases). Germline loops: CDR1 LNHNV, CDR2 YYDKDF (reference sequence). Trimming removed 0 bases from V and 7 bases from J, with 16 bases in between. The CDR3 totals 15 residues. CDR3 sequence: CATSREWTASREQYF. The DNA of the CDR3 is TGTGCCACCAGCAGAGAATGGACAGCTTCGCGGGAGCAGTACTTC.

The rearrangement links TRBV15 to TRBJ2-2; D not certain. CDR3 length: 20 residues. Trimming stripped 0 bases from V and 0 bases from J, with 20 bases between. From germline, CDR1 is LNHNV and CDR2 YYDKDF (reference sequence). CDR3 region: CATSRESFFTLTSNTGELFF. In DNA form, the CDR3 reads TGTGCCACCAGCAGAGAATCTTTTTTTACTCTAACATCGAACACCGGGGAGCTGTTTTTT.

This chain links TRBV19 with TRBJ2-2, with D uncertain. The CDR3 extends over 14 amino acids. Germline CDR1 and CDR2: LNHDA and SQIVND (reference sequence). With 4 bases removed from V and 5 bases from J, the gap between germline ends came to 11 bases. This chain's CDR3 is CASSTRAVTGELFF. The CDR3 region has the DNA TGTGCCAGTAGTACCCGGGCAGTAACCGGGGAGCTGTTTTTT.

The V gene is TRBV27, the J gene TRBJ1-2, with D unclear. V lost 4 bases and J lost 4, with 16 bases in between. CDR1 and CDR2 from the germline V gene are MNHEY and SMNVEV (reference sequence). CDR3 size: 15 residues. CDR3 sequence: CASSSGPERFYGYTF. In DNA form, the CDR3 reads TGTGCCAGCAGTTCGGGCCCCGAACGGTTCTATGGCTACACCTTC.